One T cell receptor beta chain is described in this entry. Its antigen is not known. These data are taken from a study of response to subunit inactivated influenza vaccine. Study findings and constraints: The study's authors posited that every seasonal influenza vaccination enlists few new T cells.

CDR3 length equals 11 residues. The germline gives CDR1 MNHNS, CDR2 SASEGT. V lost 7 bases and J lost 4, with 6 bases in between. TCRdb used MiXCR to reprocess the RT-PCR reads, holding one entry per CDR3 protein. The table has approximately 730,000 distinct CDR3 sequences, roughly 14% seen once. This clonotype originated in a man aged 50-60 years who received an inactivated influenza vaccine. The rearrangement links TRBV6-1 to TRBJ2-3; the D is unclear. Source: PBMCs from blood, taken around 15 days before vaccination. DNA for the CDR3: TGTGCCAGCAATCCGTCAGATACGCAGTATTTT. Encoded protein: CASNPSDTQYF.